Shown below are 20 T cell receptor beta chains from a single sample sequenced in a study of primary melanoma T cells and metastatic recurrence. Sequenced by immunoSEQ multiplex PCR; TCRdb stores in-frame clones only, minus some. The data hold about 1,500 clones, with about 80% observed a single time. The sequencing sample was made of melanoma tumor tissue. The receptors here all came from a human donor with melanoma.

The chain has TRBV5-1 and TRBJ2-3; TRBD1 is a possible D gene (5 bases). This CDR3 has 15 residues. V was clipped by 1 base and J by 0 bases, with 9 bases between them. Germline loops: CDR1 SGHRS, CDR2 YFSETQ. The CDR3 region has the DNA TGCGCCAGCAGCTTGTGGGCAGGGAGCACAGATACGCAGTATTTT. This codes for CASSLWAGSTDTQYF.

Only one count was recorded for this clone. The CDR3 bases are TGTGCCAGCAGCTTGGAGTGGACCCACTGGGGCTCCTATAATTCACCCCTCCACTTT. This codes for CASSLEWTHWGSYNSPLHF. This chain joins TRBV7-4 and TRBJ1-6; D unclear. The CDR3 sequence is 19 residues long. The germline gives CDR1 SGHVT, CDR2 SQSDAQ. Trimming stripped 3 bases from V and 0 bases from J, with 18 bases between.

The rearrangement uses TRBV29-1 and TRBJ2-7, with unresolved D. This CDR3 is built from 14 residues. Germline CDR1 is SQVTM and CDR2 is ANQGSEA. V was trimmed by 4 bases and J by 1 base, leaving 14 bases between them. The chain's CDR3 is CSVVGPSESYEQYF. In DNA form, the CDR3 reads TGCAGCGTTGTAGGCCCAAGCGAATCCTACGAGCAGTACTTC.

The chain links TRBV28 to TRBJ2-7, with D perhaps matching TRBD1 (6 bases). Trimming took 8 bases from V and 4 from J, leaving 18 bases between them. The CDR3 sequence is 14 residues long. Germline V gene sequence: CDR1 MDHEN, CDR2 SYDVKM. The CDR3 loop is CASAAGQGLYEQYF. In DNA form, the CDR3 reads TGTGCCAGCGCCGCCGGGCAGGGGTTGTACGAGCAGTACTTC. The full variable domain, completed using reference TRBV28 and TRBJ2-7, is DVKVTQSSRYLVKRTGEKVFLECVQDMDHENMFWYRQDPGLGLRLIYFSYDVKMKEKGDIPEGYSVSREKKERFSLILESASTNQTSMYLCASAAGQGLYEQYFGPGTRLTVT.

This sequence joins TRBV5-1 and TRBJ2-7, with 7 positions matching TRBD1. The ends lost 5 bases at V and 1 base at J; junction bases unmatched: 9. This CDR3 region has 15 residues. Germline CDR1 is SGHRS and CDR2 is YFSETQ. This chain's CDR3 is CASSNGQEISYEQYF. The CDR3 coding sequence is TGCGCCAGCAGTAACGGACAGGAAATATCCTACGAGCAGTACTTC. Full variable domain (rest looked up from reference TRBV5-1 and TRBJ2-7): KAGVTQTPRYLIKTRGQQVTLSCSPISGHRSVSWYQQTPGQGLQFLFEYFSETQRNKGNFPGRFSGRQFSNSRSEMNVSTLELGDSALYLCASSNGQEISYEQYFGPGTRLTVT.

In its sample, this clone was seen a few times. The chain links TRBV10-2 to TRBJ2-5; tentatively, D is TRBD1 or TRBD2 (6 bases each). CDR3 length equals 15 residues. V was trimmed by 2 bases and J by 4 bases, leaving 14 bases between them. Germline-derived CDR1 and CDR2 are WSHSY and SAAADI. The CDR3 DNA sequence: TGCGCCAGCAGTGAGGGAGGGACAAGGGGAGAGACCCAGTACTTC. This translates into CASSEGGTRGETQYF.

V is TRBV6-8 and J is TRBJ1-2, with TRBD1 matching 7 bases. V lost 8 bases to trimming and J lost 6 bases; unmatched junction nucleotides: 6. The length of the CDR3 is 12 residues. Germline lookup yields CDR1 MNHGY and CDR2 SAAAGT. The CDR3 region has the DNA TGTGCCAGCCAGACAGGGTGGAATGGCTACACCTTC. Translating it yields CASQTGWNGYTF.

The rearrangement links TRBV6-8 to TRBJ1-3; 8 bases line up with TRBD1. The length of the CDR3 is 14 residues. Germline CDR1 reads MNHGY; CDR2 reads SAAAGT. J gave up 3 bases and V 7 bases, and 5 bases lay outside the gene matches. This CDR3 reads CASTQGALGNTIYF. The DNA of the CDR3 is TGTGCCAGCACCCAGGGGGCACTTGGAAACACCATATATTTT.

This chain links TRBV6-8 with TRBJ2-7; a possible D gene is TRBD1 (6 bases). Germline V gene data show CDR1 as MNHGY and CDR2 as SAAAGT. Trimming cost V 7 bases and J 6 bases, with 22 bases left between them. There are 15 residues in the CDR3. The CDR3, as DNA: TGTGCCAGCACCCCCATAGTGGGGGCGAGTCGCGAGCAGTACTTC. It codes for CASTPIVGASREQYF.

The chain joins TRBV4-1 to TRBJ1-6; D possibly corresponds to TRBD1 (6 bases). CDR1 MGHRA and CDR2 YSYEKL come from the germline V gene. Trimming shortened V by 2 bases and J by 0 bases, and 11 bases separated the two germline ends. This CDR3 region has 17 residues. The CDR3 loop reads CASSQPDRNSYNSPLHF. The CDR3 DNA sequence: TGCGCCAGCAGCCAACCCGACAGGAACTCCTATAATTCACCCCTCCACTTT.

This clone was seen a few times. Here the CDR3 reads CASSIRTMQETQYF. The CDR3 DNA reads as TGTGCCAGTAGTATTCGGACTATGCAAGAGACCCAGTACTTC. The chain is built from TRBV19 and TRBJ2-5, with D possibly matching TRBD2 (6 bases). Trimming stripped 3 bases from V and 2 bases from J, with 10 bases between. Germline V gives CDR1 LNHDA, CDR2 SQIVND (reference sequence). The length of the CDR3 is 14 residues. Filled out from reference TRBV19 and TRBJ2-5, the complete variable domain reads DGGITQSPKYLFRKEGQNVTLSCEQNLNHDAMYWYRQDPGQGLRLIYYSQIVNDFQKGDIAEGYSVSREKKESFPLTVTSAQKNPTAFYLCASSIRTMQETQYFGPGTRLLVL.

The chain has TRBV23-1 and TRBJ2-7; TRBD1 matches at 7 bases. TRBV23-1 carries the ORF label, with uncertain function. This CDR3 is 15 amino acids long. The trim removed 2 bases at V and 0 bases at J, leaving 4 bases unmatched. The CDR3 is CASSQTGQSSYEQYF. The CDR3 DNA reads TGCGCCAGCAGTCAAACGGGACAGAGCTCCTACGAGCAGTACTTC.

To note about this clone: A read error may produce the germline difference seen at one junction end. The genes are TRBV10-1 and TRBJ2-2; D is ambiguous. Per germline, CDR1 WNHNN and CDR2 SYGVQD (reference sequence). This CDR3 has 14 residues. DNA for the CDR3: TGCGCCAGCAGGGAGTTAGAAGGCAGCAGGGAGCTGTTTTTT. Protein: CASRELEGSRELFF.

In DNA, the CDR3 is TGTGCCAGTAGTATGTTTACCTCTGGGGCCAACGTCCTGACTTTC. It is translated as CASSMFTSGANVLTF. The chain combines TRBV19 with TRBJ2-6; D remains ambiguous. Germline V gives CDR1 LNHDA, CDR2 SQIVND (reference sequence). This CDR3 spans 15 amino acids. V was trimmed by 3 bases and J by 0 bases, leaving 6 bases between them.

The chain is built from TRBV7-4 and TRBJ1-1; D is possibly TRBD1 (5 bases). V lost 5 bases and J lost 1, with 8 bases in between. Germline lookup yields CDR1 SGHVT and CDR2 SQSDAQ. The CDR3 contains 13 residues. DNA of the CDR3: TGTGCCAGCAGCATCACAGGGAACACTGAAGCTTTCTTT. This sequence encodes CASSITGNTEAFF.

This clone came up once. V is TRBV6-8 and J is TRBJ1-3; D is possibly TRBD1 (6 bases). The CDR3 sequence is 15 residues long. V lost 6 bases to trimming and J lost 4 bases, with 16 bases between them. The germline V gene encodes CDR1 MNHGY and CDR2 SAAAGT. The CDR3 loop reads CASRYDRSRGNTIYF. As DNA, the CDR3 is TGTGCCAGCAGATATGACAGGTCGAGGGGAAACACCATATATTTT.

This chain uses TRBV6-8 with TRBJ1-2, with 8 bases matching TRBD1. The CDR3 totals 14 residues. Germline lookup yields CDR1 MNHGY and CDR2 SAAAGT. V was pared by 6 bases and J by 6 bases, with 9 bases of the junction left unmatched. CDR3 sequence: CASSLGQGVHGYTF. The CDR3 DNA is TGTGCCAGCAGCCTCGGACAGGGAGTCCATGGCTACACCTTC.

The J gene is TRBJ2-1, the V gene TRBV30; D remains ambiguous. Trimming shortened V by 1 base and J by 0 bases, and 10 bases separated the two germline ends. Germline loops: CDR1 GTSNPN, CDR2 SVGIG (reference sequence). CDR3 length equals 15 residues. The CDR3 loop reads CAWSDLSTSYNEQFF. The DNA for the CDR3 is TGTGCCTGGAGTGATTTATCCACCTCCTACAATGAGCAGTTCTTC.

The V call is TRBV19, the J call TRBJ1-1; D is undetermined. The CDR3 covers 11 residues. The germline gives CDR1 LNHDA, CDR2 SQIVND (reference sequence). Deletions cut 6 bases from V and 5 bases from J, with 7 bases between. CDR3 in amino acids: CASSVRTEAFF. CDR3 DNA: TGTGCCAGTAGCGTCCGGACTGAAGCTTTCTTT. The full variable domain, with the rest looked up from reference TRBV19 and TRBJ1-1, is DGGITQSPKYLFRKEGQNVTLSCEQNLNHDAMYWYRQDPGQGLRLIYYSQIVNDFQKGDIAEGYSVSREKKESFPLTVTSAQKNPTAFYLCASSVRTEAFFGQGTRLTVV.

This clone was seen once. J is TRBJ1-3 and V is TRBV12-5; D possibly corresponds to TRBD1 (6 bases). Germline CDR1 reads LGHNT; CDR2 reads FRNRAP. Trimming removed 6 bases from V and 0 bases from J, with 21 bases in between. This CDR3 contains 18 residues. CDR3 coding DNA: TGTGCTAGTGGAAATCACCGGGACACACGAACCTCTGGAAACACCATATATTTT. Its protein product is CASGNHRDTRTSGNTIYF.